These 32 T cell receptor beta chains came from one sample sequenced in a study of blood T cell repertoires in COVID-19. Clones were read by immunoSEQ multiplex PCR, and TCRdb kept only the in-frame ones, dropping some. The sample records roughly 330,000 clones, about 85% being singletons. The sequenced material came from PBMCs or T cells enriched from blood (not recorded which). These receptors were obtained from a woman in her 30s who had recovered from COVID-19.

The CDR3 sequence: CASSEGQRETQYF. The CDR3 nucleotides are TGTGCCAGCAGTGAGGGACAGCGGGAGACCCAGTACTTC. The chain has TRBV2 and TRBJ2-5, with 7 bases matching TRBD1. Germline assignment: CDR1 SNHLY and CDR2 FYNNEI. The trim removed 3 bases at V and 5 bases at J, leaving 3 bases unmatched. CDR3 length: 13 amino acids. Supplemented by reference TRBV2 and TRBJ2-5, the full variable domain reads EPEVTQTPSHQVTQMGQEVILRCVPISNHLYFYWYRQILGQKVEFLVSFYNNEISEKSEIFDDQFSVERPDGSNFTLKIRSTKLEDSAMYFCASSEGQRETQYFGPGTRLLVL.

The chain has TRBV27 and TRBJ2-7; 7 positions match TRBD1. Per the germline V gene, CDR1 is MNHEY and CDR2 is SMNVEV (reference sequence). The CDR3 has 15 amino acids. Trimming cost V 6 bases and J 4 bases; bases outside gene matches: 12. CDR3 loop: CASRLQGDYSYEQYF. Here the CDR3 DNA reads TGTGCCAGCAGACTTCAGGGGGATTACTCTTACGAGCAGTACTTC.

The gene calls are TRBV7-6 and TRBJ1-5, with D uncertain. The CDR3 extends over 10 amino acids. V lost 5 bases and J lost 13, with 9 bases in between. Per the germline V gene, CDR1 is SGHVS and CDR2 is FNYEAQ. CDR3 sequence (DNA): TGTGCCAGCAGCCCCGGGATTCAGCATTTT. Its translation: CASSPGIQHF.

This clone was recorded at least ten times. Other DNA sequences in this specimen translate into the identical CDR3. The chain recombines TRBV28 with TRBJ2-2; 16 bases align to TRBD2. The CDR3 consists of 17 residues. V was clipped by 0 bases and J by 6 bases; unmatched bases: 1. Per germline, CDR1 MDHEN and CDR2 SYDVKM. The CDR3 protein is CASSLWGLAGGPGELFF. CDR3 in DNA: TGTGCCAGCAGTTTATGGGGACTAGCGGGGGGGCCCGGGGAGCTGTTTTTT.

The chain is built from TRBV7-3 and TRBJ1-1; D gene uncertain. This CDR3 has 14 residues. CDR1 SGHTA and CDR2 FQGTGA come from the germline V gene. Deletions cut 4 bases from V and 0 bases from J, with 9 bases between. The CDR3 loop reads CASSSAGLNTEAFF. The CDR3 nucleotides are TGTGCCAGCAGCTCCGCGGGATTGAACACTGAAGCTTTCTTT.

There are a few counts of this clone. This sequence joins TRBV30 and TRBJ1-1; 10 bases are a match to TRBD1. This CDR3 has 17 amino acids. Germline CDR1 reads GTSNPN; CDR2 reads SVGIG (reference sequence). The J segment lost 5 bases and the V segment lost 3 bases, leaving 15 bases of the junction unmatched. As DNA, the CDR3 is TGTGCCTGGAGCCTCTGGACAGGGGGTCCGGGGCGGACTGAAGCTTTCTTT. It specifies CAWSLWTGGPGRTEAFF.

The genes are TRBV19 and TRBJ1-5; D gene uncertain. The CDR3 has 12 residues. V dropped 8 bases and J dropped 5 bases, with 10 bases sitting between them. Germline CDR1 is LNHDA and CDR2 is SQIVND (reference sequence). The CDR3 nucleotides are TGTGCCAGTGCCCGGGAGGATCAGCCCCAGCATTTT. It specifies CASAREDQPQHF.

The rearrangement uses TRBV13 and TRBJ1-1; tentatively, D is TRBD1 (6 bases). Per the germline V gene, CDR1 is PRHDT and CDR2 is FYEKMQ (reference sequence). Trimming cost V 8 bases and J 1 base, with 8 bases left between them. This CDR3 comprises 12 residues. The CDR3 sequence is CASCRGNTEAFF. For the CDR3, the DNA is TGTGCCAGCTGCAGGGGGAACACTGAAGCTTTCTTT.

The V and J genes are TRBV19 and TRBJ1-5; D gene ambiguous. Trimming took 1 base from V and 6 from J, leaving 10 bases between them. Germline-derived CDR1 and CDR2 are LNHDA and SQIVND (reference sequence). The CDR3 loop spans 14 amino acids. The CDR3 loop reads CASSIGPSGQPQHF. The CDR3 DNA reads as TGTGCCAGTAGTATAGGACCGAGCGGTCAGCCCCAGCATTTT.

This CDR3 is CASSQEPTGRSTEAFF. DNA for the CDR3: TGTGCCAGCAGCCAAGAACCGACAGGTCGGTCCACTGAAGCTTTCTTT. The chain couples TRBV4-2 to TRBJ1-1; a possible D gene is TRBD1 (6 bases). The CDR3 is made up of 16 amino acids. Per germline, CDR1 LGHNA and CDR2 YNFKEQ. Trimming stripped 0 bases from V and 4 bases from J, with 15 bases between.

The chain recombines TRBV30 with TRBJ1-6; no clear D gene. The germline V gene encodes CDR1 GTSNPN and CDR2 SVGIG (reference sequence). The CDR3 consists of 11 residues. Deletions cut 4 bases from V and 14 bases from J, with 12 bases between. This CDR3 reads CAWKLNLALHF. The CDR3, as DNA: TGTGCCTGGAAACTAAACCTGGCCCTCCACTTT.

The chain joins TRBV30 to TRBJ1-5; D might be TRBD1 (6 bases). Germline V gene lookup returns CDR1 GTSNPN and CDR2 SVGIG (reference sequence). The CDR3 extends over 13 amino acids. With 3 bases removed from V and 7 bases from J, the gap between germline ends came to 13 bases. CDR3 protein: CAWSRGEEQPQHF. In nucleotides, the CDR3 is TGTGCCTGGAGCAGGGGTGAAGAACAGCCCCAGCATTTT.

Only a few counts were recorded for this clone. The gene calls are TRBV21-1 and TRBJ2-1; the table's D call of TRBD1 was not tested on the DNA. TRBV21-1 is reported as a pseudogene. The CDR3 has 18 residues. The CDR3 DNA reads TGTGCCAGCAGCAAGGCCCCGAAGGGGTACGGCTCCTACAATGAGCAGTTCTTC. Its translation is CASSKAPKGYGSYNEQFF.

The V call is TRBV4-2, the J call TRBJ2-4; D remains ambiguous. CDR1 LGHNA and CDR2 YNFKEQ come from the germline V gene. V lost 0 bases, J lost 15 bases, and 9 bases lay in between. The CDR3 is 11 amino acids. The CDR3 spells CASSQDHRRYF. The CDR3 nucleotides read TGTGCCAGCAGCCAAGACCATCGCAGGTACTTC.

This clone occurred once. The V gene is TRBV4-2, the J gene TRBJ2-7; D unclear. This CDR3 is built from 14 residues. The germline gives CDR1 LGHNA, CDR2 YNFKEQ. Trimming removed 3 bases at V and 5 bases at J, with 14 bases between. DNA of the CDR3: TGTGCCAGCAGCCAGGTTGCGGCTCGGCACGAGCAGTACTTC. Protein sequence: CASSQVAARHEQYF.

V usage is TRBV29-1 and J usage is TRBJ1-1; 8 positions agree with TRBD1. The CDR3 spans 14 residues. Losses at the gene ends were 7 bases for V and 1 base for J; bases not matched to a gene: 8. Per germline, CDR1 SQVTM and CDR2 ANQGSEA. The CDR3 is CSALDRVTNTEAFF. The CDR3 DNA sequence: TGCAGCGCCCTGGACAGGGTTACGAACACTGAAGCTTTCTTT.

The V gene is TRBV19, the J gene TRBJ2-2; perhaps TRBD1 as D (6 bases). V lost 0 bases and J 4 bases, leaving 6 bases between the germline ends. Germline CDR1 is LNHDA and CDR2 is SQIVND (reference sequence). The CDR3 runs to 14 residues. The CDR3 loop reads CASSIDRGTGELFF. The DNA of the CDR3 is TGTGCCAGTAGTATAGACAGGGGCACCGGGGAGCTGTTTTTT. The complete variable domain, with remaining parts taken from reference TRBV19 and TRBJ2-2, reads DGGITQSPKYLFRKEGQNVTLSCEQNLNHDAMYWYRQDPGQGLRLIYYSQIVNDFQKGDIAEGYSVSREKKESFPLTVTSAQKNPTAFYLCASSIDRGTGELFFGEGSRLTVL.

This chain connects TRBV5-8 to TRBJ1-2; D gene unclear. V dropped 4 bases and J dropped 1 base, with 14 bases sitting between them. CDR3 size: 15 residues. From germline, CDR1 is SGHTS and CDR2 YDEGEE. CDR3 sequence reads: CASSRIGVNNYGYTF. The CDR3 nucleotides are TGTGCCAGCAGCCGAATTGGAGTAAATAACTATGGCTACACCTTC.

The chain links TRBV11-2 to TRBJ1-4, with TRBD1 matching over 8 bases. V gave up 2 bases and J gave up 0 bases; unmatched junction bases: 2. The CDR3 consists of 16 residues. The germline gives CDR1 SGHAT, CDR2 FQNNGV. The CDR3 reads CASSLQQGATNEKLFF. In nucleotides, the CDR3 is TGTGCCAGCAGCTTACAACAGGGGGCAACTAATGAAAAACTGTTTTTT.

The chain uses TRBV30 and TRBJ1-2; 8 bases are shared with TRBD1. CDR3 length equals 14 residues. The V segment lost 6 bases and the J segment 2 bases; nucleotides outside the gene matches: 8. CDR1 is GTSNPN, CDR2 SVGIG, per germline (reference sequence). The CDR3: CACAGDRMNYGYTF. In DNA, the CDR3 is TGTGCCTGCGCCGGGGACAGGATGAACTATGGCTACACCTTC.

CDR3 sequence: CSASPSGGANPSYNEQFF. The DNA of the CDR3 is TGCAGTGCTAGTCCTAGCGGGGGTGCAAACCCCTCCTACAATGAGCAGTTCTTC. The J gene is TRBJ2-1, the V gene TRBV20-1, with 10 bases identical to TRBD2. The CDR3 totals 18 residues. The ends lost 3 bases at V and 0 bases at J; junction bases unmatched: 11. Germline CDR1 reads DFQATT; CDR2 reads SNEGSKA (reference sequence).

CDR3 DNA: TGTGCCAGCAGTGGTAGCGGGGGCGGTGAGACCCAGTACTTC. It yields the protein CASSGSGGGETQYF. This chain connects TRBV2 to TRBJ2-5, with 9 bases aligning to TRBD2. CDR3 length: 14 residues. The germline V gene has CDR1 SNHLY and CDR2 FYNNEI. Unmatched junction bases numbered 5, after V lost 4 bases and J lost 5 bases.

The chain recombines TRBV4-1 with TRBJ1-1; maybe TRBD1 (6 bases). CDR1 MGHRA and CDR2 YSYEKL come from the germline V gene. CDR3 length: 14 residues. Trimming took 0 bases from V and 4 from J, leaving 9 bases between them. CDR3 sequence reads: CASSQETGITEAFF. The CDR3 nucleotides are TGCGCCAGCAGCCAAGAAACAGGGATCACTGAAGCTTTCTTT.

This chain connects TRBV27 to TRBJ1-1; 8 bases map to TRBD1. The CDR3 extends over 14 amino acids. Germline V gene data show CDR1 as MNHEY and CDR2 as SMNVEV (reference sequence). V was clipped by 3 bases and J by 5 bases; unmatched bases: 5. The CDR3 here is CASSFNRGDTEAFF. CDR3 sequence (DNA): TGTGCCAGCAGTTTCAACAGGGGGGATACTGAAGCTTTCTTT.

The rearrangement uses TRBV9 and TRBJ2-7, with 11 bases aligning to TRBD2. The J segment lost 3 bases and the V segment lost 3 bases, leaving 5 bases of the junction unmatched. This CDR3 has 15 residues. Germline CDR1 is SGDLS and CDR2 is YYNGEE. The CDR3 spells CASSASTSGGYEQYF. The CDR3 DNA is TGTGCCAGCAGCGCATCAACTAGCGGGGGCTACGAGCAGTACTTC.

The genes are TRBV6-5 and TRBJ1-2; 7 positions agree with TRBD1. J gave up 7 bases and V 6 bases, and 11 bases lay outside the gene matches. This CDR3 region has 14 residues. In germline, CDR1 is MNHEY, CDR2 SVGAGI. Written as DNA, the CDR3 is TGTGCCAGCAGATTTGACAGGGCAGTGTCTGGCTACACCTTC. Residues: CASRFDRAVSGYTF.

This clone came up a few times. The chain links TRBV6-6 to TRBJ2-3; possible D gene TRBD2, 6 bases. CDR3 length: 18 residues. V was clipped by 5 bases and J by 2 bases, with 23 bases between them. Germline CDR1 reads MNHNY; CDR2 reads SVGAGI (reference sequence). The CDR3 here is CASSPKGGDGFLTDTQYF. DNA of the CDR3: TGTGCCAGCAGTCCGAAAGGCGGGGACGGGTTTCTCACAGATACGCAGTATTTT.

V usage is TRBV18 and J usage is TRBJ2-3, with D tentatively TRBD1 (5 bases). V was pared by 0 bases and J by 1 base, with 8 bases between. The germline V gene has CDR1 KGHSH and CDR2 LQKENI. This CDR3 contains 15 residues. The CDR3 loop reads CASSPPGVRTDTQYF. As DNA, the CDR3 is TGTGCCAGCTCACCACCAGGGGTCCGCACAGATACGCAGTATTTT.

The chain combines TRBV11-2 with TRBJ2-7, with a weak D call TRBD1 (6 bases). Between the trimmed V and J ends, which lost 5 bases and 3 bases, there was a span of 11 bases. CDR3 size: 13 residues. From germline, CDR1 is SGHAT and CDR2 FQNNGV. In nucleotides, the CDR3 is TGTGCCAGCAGCATACACAGGGACTACGAGCAGTACTTC. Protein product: CASSIHRDYEQYF.

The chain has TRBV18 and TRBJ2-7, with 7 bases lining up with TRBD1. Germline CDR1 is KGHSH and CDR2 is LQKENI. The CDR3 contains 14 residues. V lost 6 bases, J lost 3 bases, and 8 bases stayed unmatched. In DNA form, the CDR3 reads TGTGCCAGCTCCAAGGAGGACAGGTACTACGAGCAGTACTTC. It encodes CASSKEDRYYEQYF.

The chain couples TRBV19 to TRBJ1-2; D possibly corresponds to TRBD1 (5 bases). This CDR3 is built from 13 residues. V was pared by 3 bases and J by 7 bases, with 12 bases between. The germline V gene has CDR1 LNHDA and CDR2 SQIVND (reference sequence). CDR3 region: CASSMWQGLGYTF. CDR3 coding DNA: TGTGCCAGTAGTATGTGGCAGGGCCTTGGCTACACCTTC.

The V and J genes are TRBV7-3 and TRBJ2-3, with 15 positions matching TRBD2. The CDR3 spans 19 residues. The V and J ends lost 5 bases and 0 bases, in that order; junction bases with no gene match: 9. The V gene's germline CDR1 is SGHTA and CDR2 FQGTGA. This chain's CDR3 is CASSPVPGLAGGSTDTQYF. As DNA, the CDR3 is TGTGCCAGCAGCCCCGTCCCGGGACTAGCGGGGGGAAGCACAGATACGCAGTATTTT.